The rows below give T cell receptor beta chains drawn from one sample of a study of T cells after yellow fever vaccination. Each CDR3 protein gets one entry after TCRdb re-called the 5' RACE reads with MiXCR. Of roughly 520,000 distinct CDR3 sequences listed, 21% are singletons. The input for sequencing was PBMCs, taken approximately 22 days after the first yellow fever vaccination. The origin of the receptors is a man aged 18 to 30 who received the YFV17D yellow fever vaccine. The CDR3 runs from the conserved cysteine through the conserved F or W. The D gene is left open where the match is weak.

j_call	d_call	v_call	cdr3_aa
TRBJ2-2	-	TRBV27	CASSLDRPANTGELFF
TRBJ2-3	TRBD2	TRBV5-1	CASRNEKVLAGGKDTQYF
TRBJ2-1	-	TRBV19	CASSIGGGSYNEQFF
TRBJ2-3	-	TRBV21-1	CASSRSSGTSGGNAQYF
TRBJ2-4	TRBD1	TRBV29-1	CSATPRGLYGKNIQYF
TRBJ2-1	TRBD2	TRBV12-5	CASGLVPGGGGYNEQFF
TRBJ1-1	TRBD1	TRBV7-2	CASRSGTGNTEAFF
TRBJ1-2	-	TRBV29-1	CSVDGGAGYGYTF
TRBJ1-2	-	TRBV12-3/TRBV12-4	CASNFQGGGYTF
TRBJ2-5	TRBD2	TRBV5-1	CASSLLAGGETQYF
TRBJ2-1	TRBD2	TRBV4-1	CASSPHGIAGNEQFF
TRBJ1-4	-	TRBV15	CATSRGRGEEKLFF
TRBJ1-6	-	TRBV5-1	CASSLALRTDSSYNSPLHF
TRBJ2-1	-	TRBV6-1	CASSRGDSAYNEQFF
TRBJ2-3	-	TRBV18	CASSRLSSTDTQYF
TRBJ2-2	-	TRBV4-1	CASTPLDWRPNTGELFF
TRBJ1-6	-	TRBV12-3/TRBV12-4	CASSLTLVRMGSPLHF
TRBJ2-2	-	TRBV5-4	CASRDGTAGGELFF
TRBJ2-3	-	TRBV6-2/TRBV6-3	CASSYATGSHTDTQYF
TRBJ2-1	TRBD2	TRBV11-2	CASRVQRGVLEQFF
TRBJ1-2	-	TRBV11-2	CASSLQRPYGYTF
TRBJ2-1	TRBD2	TRBV9	CASSVEGLAYNEQFF
TRBJ2-3	-	TRBV28	CASSLSIPPGTQYF
TRBJ2-3	TRBD2	TRBV20-1	CSAPDGRGGRTQYF
TRBJ1-2	-	TRBV6-1	CASSEIPQYGYTF
TRBJ1-1	-	TRBV12-3/TRBV12-4	CASSFRGGNTEAFF
TRBJ2-7	-	TRBV4-3	CASSQGGAYEQYF
TRBJ2-1	-	TRBV14	CASSQDTSSYNEQFF
TRBJ2-2	-	TRBV4-3	CASSQVLAGTANTGELFF
TRBJ2-5	-	TRBV11-2	CASSLVLGQETQYF
TRBJ2-7	-	TRBV20-1	CSARDSVRPYEQYF
TRBJ2-5	-	TRBV6-1	CASSTQLKKGYQETQYF
TRBJ2-5	-	TRBV7-9	CASSLRTRGQETQYF
TRBJ2-7	-	TRBV10-3	CAISGAEESYEQYF
TRBJ1-2	-	TRBV7-2	CASSLRPGRSYGYTF
TRBJ2-5	TRBD1	TRBV7-9	CASSPRDRRLQETQYF
TRBJ1-1	-	TRBV6-2/TRBV6-3	CASSAFGGATEAFF
TRBJ1-5	-	TRBV6-5	CASRPVRGNPRTPQHF
TRBJ2-1	-	TRBV6-2/TRBV6-3	CASSYSTPPEQFF
TRBJ1-6	-	TRBV18	CASSPDRTNSPLHF
TRBJ1-2	TRBD1	TRBV3-1	CASSQFTGAYGYTF
TRBJ2-2	-	TRBV12-3/TRBV12-4	CASSFRPSGELFF
TRBJ2-7	TRBD2	TRBV7-2	CASSLTSGGDEQYF
TRBJ2-4	-	TRBV28	CASTLRTVAKNIQYF
TRBJ2-3	TRBD1	TRBV5-6	CASSSTGSSSTDTQYF
TRBJ2-1	-	TRBV10-3	CAISESSASSYNEQFF